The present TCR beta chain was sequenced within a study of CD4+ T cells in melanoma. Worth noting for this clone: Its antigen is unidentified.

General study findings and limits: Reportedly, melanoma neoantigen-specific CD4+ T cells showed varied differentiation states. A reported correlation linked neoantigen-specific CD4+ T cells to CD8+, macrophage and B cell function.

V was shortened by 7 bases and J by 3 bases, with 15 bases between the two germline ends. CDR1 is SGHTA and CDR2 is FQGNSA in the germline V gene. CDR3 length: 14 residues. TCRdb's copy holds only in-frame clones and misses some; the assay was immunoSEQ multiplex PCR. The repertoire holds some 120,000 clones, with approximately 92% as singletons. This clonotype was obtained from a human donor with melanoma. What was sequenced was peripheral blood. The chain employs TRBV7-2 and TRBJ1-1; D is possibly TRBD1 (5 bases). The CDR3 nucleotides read TGTGCCAGCAAGCCCGACAGATCATACACTGAAGCTTTCTTT. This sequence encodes CASKPDRSYTEAFF.